A single sample is the source of the 18 T cell receptor beta chains below, sequenced in a study of blood T cell repertoires in COVID-19. Sequencing used immunoSEQ multiplex PCR; TCRdb keeps in-frame clones, though not all of them. In the table there are under 200,000 clones, over 80% of which are singletons. The sequenced sample consisted of peripheral blood. The receptor source for this set is a woman aged 55-69 years with acute or convalescent COVID-19.

V gene TRBV5-6 combines with J gene TRBJ1-6, with D perhaps TRBD1 (6 bases). In germline, CDR1 is SGHDT, CDR2 YYEEEE. This CDR3 region has 15 residues. Trimming shortened V by 0 bases and J by 7 bases, and 11 bases separated the two germline ends. In DNA form, the CDR3 reads TGTGCCAGCAGCTTGGAATACAGGGTCAATTCACCCCTCCACTTT. It is translated as CASSLEYRVNSPLHF. Full variable domain (remainder filled in from reference TRBV5-6 and TRBJ1-6): DAGVTQSPTHLIKTRGQQVTLRCSPKSGHDTVSWYQQALGQGPQFIFQYYEEEERQRGNFPDRFSGHQFPNYSSELNVNALLLGDSALYLCASSLEYRVNSPLHFGNGTRLTVT.

The J gene is TRBJ2-3, the V gene TRBV7-2; possible D gene TRBD2, 5 bases. V lost 1 base and J lost 6, with 11 bases in between. The CDR3 totals 14 residues. Germline V gene lookup returns CDR1 SGHTA and CDR2 FQGNSA. As DNA, the CDR3 is TGTGCCAGCAGCTTAGTAGGGCGGAGGGATACGCAGTATTTT. Residues: CASSLVGRRDTQYF.

There are many counts of this clone. The chain recombines TRBV6-5 with TRBJ2-3; TRBD2 agrees at 12 bases. The CDR3 spans 15 residues. Trimming cost V 7 bases and J 6 bases; bases outside gene matches: 8. Germline V CDR1 and CDR2: MNHEY, SVGAGI. The DNA for the CDR3 is TGTGCCAGCAAGGTTACTAGCGGGGGGTCGGATACGCAGTATTTT. Encoded protein: CASKVTSGGSDTQYF.

The chain employs TRBV5-4 and TRBJ1-1, with D tentatively TRBD1 (5 bases). Looked up from germline, CDR1 is SGHNT and CDR2 is YYREEE (reference sequence). This CDR3 is 14 amino acids long. V was trimmed by 0 bases and J by 6 bases, leaving 12 bases between them. This CDR3 is CASSLGGAGAEAFF. The CDR3 coding sequence is TGTGCCAGCAGCTTGGGGGGCGCGGGGGCTGAAGCTTTCTTT.

The chain recombines TRBV7-2 with TRBJ1-5; 9 bases align to TRBD1. The CDR3 spans 17 residues. The junction had 10 bases not matched to a gene; V was cut back by 2 bases and J by 5 bases. The germline V gene encodes CDR1 SGHTA and CDR2 FQGNSA. CDR3 protein: CASSLRGQGGLYQPQHF. In nucleotides, the CDR3 is TGTGCCAGCAGCTTAAGGGGACAGGGAGGGCTCTATCAGCCCCAGCATTTT. Full variable domain (missing parts from reference TRBV7-2 and TRBJ1-5): GAGVSQSPSNKVTEKGKDVELRCDPISGHTALYWYRQSLGQGLEFLIYFQGNSAPDKSGLPSDRFSAERTGGSVSTLTIQRTQQEDSAVYLCASSLRGQGGLYQPQHFGDGTRLSIL.

The chain carries TRBV24-1 and TRBJ2-3; TRBD1 might be the D (6 bases). V lost 2 bases and J 4 bases, leaving 18 bases between the germline ends. This CDR3 spans 17 amino acids. The V gene's germline CDR1 is KGHDR and CDR2 SFDVKD. This chain's CDR3 is CATSDSGHTLGADTQYF. The CDR3 coding sequence is TGTGCCACCAGTGATTCGGGACACACGCTTGGGGCAGATACGCAGTATTTT.

The chain is built from TRBV7-8 and TRBJ2-1, with 8 bases fitting TRBD2. The CDR3 has 15 amino acids. Germline loops: CDR1 SGHVS, CDR2 FQNEAQ. V lost 5 bases and J lost 3; bases outside the gene matches: 6. CDR3 in DNA: TGTGCCAGCAGCCCACCGGGACTAGTCTACAATGAGCAGTTCTTC. Translating it yields CASSPPGLVYNEQFF.

For the CDR3, the DNA is TGTGCCAGCAGTCCGGGGGGGTTCCAAGCCAAAAACATTCAGTACTTC. It is translated as CASSPGGFQAKNIQYF. The chain combines TRBV7-3 with TRBJ2-4; 8 nucleotides match TRBD2. The CDR3 consists of 16 residues. The J segment lost 0 bases and the V segment lost 6 bases, leaving 7 bases of the junction unmatched. Germline lookup yields CDR1 SGHTA and CDR2 FQGTGA.

In this sample, this clone turned up once. The chain carries TRBV6-5 and TRBJ2-1, with TRBD2 matching over 15 bases. Germline V gene sequence: CDR1 MNHEY, CDR2 SVGAGI. V dropped 6 bases and J dropped 9; count of bases not matched to a gene: 6. CDR3 length: 15 residues. The CDR3 sequence: CASSRGLAGGIEQFF. The CDR3 DNA follows: TGTGCCAGCAGCCGCGGACTAGCGGGGGGGATTGAGCAGTTCTTC.

The chain uses TRBV2 and TRBJ2-5; TRBD1 agrees at 7 bases. With V trimmed by 5 bases and J by 5 bases, 11 bases remained unmatched. This CDR3 has 15 residues. Germline lookup yields CDR1 SNHLY and CDR2 FYNNEI. CDR3 sequence (DNA): TGTGCCAGCAGTAGGGCAGGGGTGGACAGGGAGACCCAGTACTTC. Translated, it gives CASSRAGVDRETQYF.

This clone was detected once. This rearrangement joins TRBV18 to TRBJ1-6; 8 nucleotides match TRBD1. The CDR3 extends over 15 amino acids. CDR1 is KGHSH, CDR2 LQKENI, per germline. With 8 bases clipped from V and 7 bases from J, the junction kept 10 bases outside the gene matches. The DNA for the CDR3 is TGTGCCAGCCGTCAGGGGGCAGGGCAGAATTCACCCCTCCACTTT. Its protein product is CASRQGAGQNSPLHF.

The chain has TRBV7-3 and TRBJ1-2, with 7 bases identical to TRBD1. The CDR3 has 15 amino acids. The J segment lost 4 bases and the V segment lost 0 bases, leaving 5 bases of the junction unmatched. CDR1 and CDR2 from the germline V gene are SGHTA and FQGTGA. CDR3 nucleotide sequence: TGTGCCAGCAGCTTAACAGGGACAGCCGTCTATGGCTACACCTTC. It codes for CASSLTGTAVYGYTF.

The CDR3 protein is CASSFSLLGNNEQFF. CDR3 coding DNA: TGTGCCAGCAGCTTCTCGCTTCTCGGGAACAATGAGCAGTTCTTC. This chain connects TRBV7-2 to TRBJ2-1; D possibly corresponds to TRBD2 (5 bases). From germline, CDR1 is SGHTA and CDR2 FQGNSA. The CDR3 covers 15 residues. Deletions cut 3 bases from V and 5 bases from J, with 14 bases between.

Ten or more counts support this clone. This chain links TRBV3-1 (or the pseudogene TRBV3-2) with TRBJ2-3, with TRBD2 matching over 14 bases. The CDR3 length is 19 residues. The germline V gene encodes CDR1 LGHDT and CDR2 YNNKEL (reference sequence). Trimming removed 1 base from V and 2 bases from J; junction bases left unmatched: 8. This chain's CDR3 is CASSQGNGLAGGYTDTQYF. The CDR3 bases are TGTGCCAGCAGCCAAGGAAACGGACTAGCGGGGGGCTACACAGATACGCAGTATTTT.

This chain uses TRBV19 with TRBJ1-4; D is possibly TRBD1 (6 bases). Per germline, CDR1 LNHDA and CDR2 SQIVND (reference sequence). This CDR3 contains 16 residues. Trimming took off 7 bases at V and 1 base at J, with 16 bases between the two ends. CDR3 coding DNA: TGTGCCAGTATGGCGAACAGGGAGAGAACTAATGAAAAACTGTTTTTT. Its protein product is CASMANRERTNEKLFF.

The rearrangement links TRBV2 to TRBJ2-2, with D possibly TRBD1 on 5 matching bases. With 4 bases removed from V and 1 base from J, the gap between germline ends came to 10 bases. Germline CDR1 and CDR2: SNHLY and FYNNEI. The CDR3 spans 15 residues. CDR3 protein: CASSVVTGNTGELFF. The CDR3 DNA reads as TGTGCCAGCAGTGTGGTAACAGGGAACACCGGGGAGCTGTTTTTT.

This sequence joins TRBV5-6 and TRBJ2-6; the D gene is possibly TRBD1 (6 bases). The germline V and J ends were trimmed by 2 bases and 0 bases, with 15 bases remaining between them. This CDR3 has 18 residues. Per germline, CDR1 SGHDT and CDR2 YYEEEE. The CDR3 DNA is TGTGCCAGCAGCTTTGGGAACAGGGCCGGCTCTGGGGCCAACGTCCTGACTTTC. It codes for CASSFGNRAGSGANVLTF.

The chain couples TRBV30 to TRBJ1-1; TRBD1 is a possible D gene (5 bases). The V end was cut by 4 bases, the J end by 4 bases, with 13 bases between. CDR3 size: 13 residues. Germline CDR1 is GTSNPN and CDR2 is SVGIG (reference sequence). The CDR3 sequence is CAWTRDLGTEAFF. CDR3 coding DNA: TGTGCCTGGACCAGGGATCTGGGCACTGAAGCTTTCTTT.